A selection of T cell receptor beta chains follows, all from one sample in a study of human T cells and chemical hapten exposure. TCRdb itself ran the RACE reads through MiXCR, one entry per CDR3 protein. The data hold 85,000 to 100,000 distinct CDR3 sequences, with roughly 12% observed a single time. The sample here was whole blood, taken in connection with sensitization to the hapten diphenylcyclopropenone (DPC). The receptors were gathered from a woman between 40 and 50 years old with alopecia areata. Some clones in this sample may be carry-over from other donors' samples. The CDR3 runs from the conserved cysteine through the conserved F or W. The order of the fields is CDR3 protein, CDR3 DNA, D gene, clone size, J gene, V gene. D genes are given only for firm matches. Where a row states a size, it is once, few, many or the class of an expanded clone; other rows omit it.

CDR3 protein: CASSLGLADNSYEQYF; CDR3 DNA: TGTGCCAGCAGCTTAGGACTAGCGGACAACTCCTACGAGCAGTACTTC; D gene: TRBD2; clone size: few; J gene: TRBJ2-7; V gene: TRBV7-6
CDR3 protein: CASTTGTGSYEQYF; CDR3 DNA: TGTGCCAGCACAACCGGGACAGGGTCTTACGAGCAGTACTTC; D gene: TRBD1; clone size: few; J gene: TRBJ2-7; V gene: TRBV28
CDR3 protein: CASTRGTGTNTDTQYF; CDR3 DNA: TGTGCCAGCACCAGGGGGACAGGGACAAACACAGATACGCAGTATTTT; D gene: TRBD1; clone size: few; J gene: TRBJ2-3; V gene: TRBV7-2
CDR3 protein: CASSPGTGAYEQYF; CDR3 DNA: TGTGCCAGCAGTCCCGGGACAGGCGCCTACGAGCAGTACTTC; D gene: TRBD1; clone size: few; J gene: TRBJ2-7; V gene: TRBV12-3/TRBV12-4
CDR3 protein: CASSPQAGGPADTQYF; CDR3 DNA: TGTGCCAGCAGCCCCCAAGCGGGAGGGCCGGCAGATACGCAGTATTTT; D gene: TRBD2; clone size: many; J gene: TRBJ2-3; V gene: TRBV9
CDR3 protein: CSSARNNEQFF; CDR3 DNA: TGCAGCTCCGCCCGGAACAATGAGCAGTTCTTC; D gene: -; clone size: -; J gene: TRBJ2-1; V gene: TRBV29-1
CDR3 protein: CASSSDRGSTDTQYF; CDR3 DNA: TGTGCCAGCAGCTCGGACAGAGGAAGCACAGATACGCAGTATTTT; D gene: -; clone size: few; J gene: TRBJ2-3; V gene: TRBV7-9
CDR3 protein: CASSSAGPLYEQYF; CDR3 DNA: TGTGCCAGCAGTTCAGCGGGACCGCTATACGAGCAGTACTTC; D gene: TRBD2; clone size: many; J gene: TRBJ2-7; V gene: TRBV28
CDR3 protein: CASSHRGLAKNIQYF; CDR3 DNA: TGTGCCAGCAGCCACAGGGGGCTAGCCAAAAACATTCAGTACTTC; D gene: TRBD1; clone size: few; J gene: TRBJ2-4; V gene: TRBV3-1
CDR3 protein: CSARGIRGEEEKLFF; CDR3 DNA: TGCAGTGCTAGAGGCATCAGGGGCGAGGAAGAAAAACTGTTTTTT; D gene: -; clone size: many; J gene: TRBJ1-4; V gene: TRBV20-1
CDR3 protein: CASSSPPTAPNSYEQYF; CDR3 DNA: TGTGCCAGCAGCTCCCCCCCGACAGCTCCTAACTCCTACGAGCAGTACTTC; D gene: -; clone size: many; J gene: TRBJ2-7; V gene: TRBV21-1
CDR3 protein: CASSFGTPNEQFF; CDR3 DNA: TGTGCCAGCAGTTTCGGGACCCCCAATGAGCAGTTCTTC; D gene: -; clone size: -; J gene: TRBJ2-1; V gene: TRBV12-3/TRBV12-4
CDR3 protein: CASSEERRLKGSDTQYF; CDR3 DNA: TGTGCCAGCAGTGAAGAGAGGCGACTCAAAGGTTCGGATACGCAGTATTTT; D gene: -; clone size: many; J gene: TRBJ2-3; V gene: TRBV2
CDR3 protein: CASSSQTVGNLPQHF; CDR3 DNA: TGTGCCAGCAGCTCGCAGACGGTGGGAAATCTGCCCCAGCATTTT; D gene: -; clone size: -; J gene: TRBJ1-5; V gene: TRBV5-5
CDR3 protein: CASNPSGPNTGELFF; CDR3 DNA: TGTGCCAGCAACCCTAGCGGGCCGAACACCGGGGAGCTGTTTTTT; D gene: TRBD2; clone size: -; J gene: TRBJ2-2; V gene: TRBV6-5
CDR3 protein: CASSPPGLALANEQFF; CDR3 DNA: TGTGCCAGCTCACCGCCGGGACTAGCACTGGCCAATGAGCAGTTCTTC; D gene: TRBD2; clone size: few; J gene: TRBJ2-1; V gene: TRBV18
CDR3 protein: CASSFDQSPFF; CDR3 DNA: TGTGCCAGCAGTTTCGACCAGAGTCCGTTCTTC; D gene: -; clone size: many; J gene: TRBJ2-1; V gene: TRBV6-6
CDR3 protein: CASSYSRYRRVYNEQFF; CDR3 DNA: TGTGCCAGCAGTTACTCACGGTACCGGAGGGTCTACAATGAGCAGTTCTTC; D gene: -; clone size: few; J gene: TRBJ2-1; V gene: TRBV6-2/TRBV6-3
CDR3 protein: CATSSGLAGVRDTQYF; CDR3 DNA: TGTGCCACCAGCAGCGGACTAGCGGGAGTTCGAGATACGCAGTATTTT; D gene: TRBD2; clone size: -; J gene: TRBJ2-3; V gene: TRBV15
CDR3 protein: CASSYSRGGRVGRTDTQYF; CDR3 DNA: TGTGCCAGCAGTTACTCAAGAGGGGGAAGGGTCGGACGGACAGATACGCAGTATTTT; D gene: -; clone size: -; J gene: TRBJ2-3; V gene: TRBV6-2/TRBV6-3
CDR3 protein: CASSKECPPRPNYGYTF; CDR3 DNA: TGTGCCAGCAGCAAAGAGTGCCCCCCGAGGCCTAACTATGGCTACACCTTC; D gene: -; clone size: -; J gene: TRBJ1-2; V gene: TRBV21-1
CDR3 protein: CASSSTRLAGRNLQETQYF; CDR3 DNA: TGCGCCAGCAGTTCCACCCGGCTAGCGGGGAGGAACTTACAAGAGACCCAGTACTTC; D gene: TRBD2; clone size: few; J gene: TRBJ2-5; V gene: TRBV23-1
CDR3 protein: CASSQEGWETQYF; CDR3 DNA: TGCGCCAGCAGCCAAGAGGGTTGGGAGACCCAGTACTTC; D gene: -; clone size: -; J gene: TRBJ2-5; V gene: TRBV4-3
CDR3 protein: CASSFGNQPQHF; CDR3 DNA: TGTGCCAGCAGTTTTGGCAATCAGCCCCAGCATTTT; D gene: -; clone size: -; J gene: TRBJ1-5; V gene: TRBV12-3/TRBV12-4
CDR3 protein: CASSLGTQRPGELFF; CDR3 DNA: TGTGCCAGCAGCCTCGGGACTCAGAGACCCGGGGAGCTGTTTTTT; D gene: -; clone size: -; J gene: TRBJ2-2; V gene: TRBV5-4
CDR3 protein: CASSPIGQGLEKLFF; CDR3 DNA: TGTGCCAGCAGTCCTATCGGACAGGGACTTGAAAAACTGTTTTTT; D gene: TRBD1; clone size: few; J gene: TRBJ1-4; V gene: TRBV6-5
CDR3 protein: CASSLVFRDTQYF; CDR3 DNA: TGTGCCAGCAGCTTAGTTTTTCGGGATACGCAGTATTTT; D gene: -; clone size: few; J gene: TRBJ2-3; V gene: TRBV11-2
CDR3 protein: CASSLADRGFYEQYF; CDR3 DNA: TGTGCCAGCAGCTTAGCGGATCGGGGATTCTACGAGCAGTACTTC; D gene: -; clone size: -; J gene: TRBJ2-7; V gene: TRBV7-6
CDR3 protein: CSVAGTASSGNTIYF; CDR3 DNA: TGCAGCGTGGCCGGGACTGCGAGCTCTGGAAACACCATATATTTT; D gene: -; clone size: few; J gene: TRBJ1-3; V gene: TRBV29-1
CDR3 protein: CASSVAGGQETQYF; CDR3 DNA: TGTGCCAGCAGCGTAGCTGGGGGACAAGAGACCCAGTACTTC; D gene: -; clone size: -; J gene: TRBJ2-5; V gene: TRBV9
CDR3 protein: CASSEMGQGAVEQYF; CDR3 DNA: TGTGCCAGCAGTGAAATGGGACAGGGGGCCGTTGAGCAGTACTTC; D gene: TRBD1; clone size: -; J gene: TRBJ2-7; V gene: TRBV2
CDR3 protein: CSVEGQSTGELFF; CDR3 DNA: TGCAGCGTTGAGGGACAGTCCACCGGGGAGCTGTTTTTT; D gene: TRBD1; clone size: -; J gene: TRBJ2-2; V gene: TRBV29-1
CDR3 protein: CSVVPDSEQFF; CDR3 DNA: TGCAGCGTTGTGCCGGACTCTGAGCAGTTCTTC; D gene: -; clone size: few; J gene: TRBJ2-1; V gene: TRBV29-1
CDR3 protein: CASRAYRELFF; CDR3 DNA: TGTGCCAGCAGGGCGTATAGGGAGCTGTTTTTT; D gene: -; clone size: few; J gene: TRBJ2-2; V gene: TRBV6-2/TRBV6-3
CDR3 protein: CASSLSNGMNLNEQFF; CDR3 DNA: TGTGCCAGCAGCCTCTCGAATGGGATGAATCTAAATGAGCAGTTCTTC; D gene: -; clone size: few; J gene: TRBJ2-1; V gene: TRBV28
CDR3 protein: CASRGLAELGEQFF; CDR3 DNA: TGTGCCAGCAGAGGGCTAGCGGAGCTAGGAGAGCAGTTCTTC; D gene: TRBD2; clone size: few; J gene: TRBJ2-1; V gene: TRBV5-4
CDR3 protein: CASSPGSLSFSTTDTQYF; CDR3 DNA: TGTGCCAGCAGCCCGGGTTCGCTGTCTTTTTCAACCACAGATACGCAGTATTTT; D gene: -; clone size: -; J gene: TRBJ2-3; V gene: TRBV11-2
CDR3 protein: CSARARAYEQYF; CDR3 DNA: TGCAGTGCTAGAGCCAGGGCATACGAGCAGTACTTC; D gene: -; clone size: many; J gene: TRBJ2-7; V gene: TRBV20-1
CDR3 protein: CSVEFRLNTEAFF; CDR3 DNA: TGCAGCGTTGAATTCAGATTGAACACTGAAGCTTTCTTT; D gene: -; clone size: few; J gene: TRBJ1-1; V gene: TRBV29-1
CDR3 protein: CASSWYNEQFF; CDR3 DNA: TGCGCCAGCAGCTGGTACAATGAGCAGTTCTTC; D gene: -; clone size: -; J gene: TRBJ2-1; V gene: TRBV4-1
CDR3 protein: CASSLNGLAANTGELFF; CDR3 DNA: TGTGCCAGCAGCTTAAACGGACTAGCGGCGAACACCGGGGAGCTGTTTTTT; D gene: TRBD2; clone size: many; J gene: TRBJ2-2; V gene: TRBV7-3
CDR3 protein: CASSDVGSTDTQYF; CDR3 DNA: TGTGCCAGCAGTGACGTGGGTAGCACAGATACGCAGTATTTT; D gene: -; clone size: -; J gene: TRBJ2-3; V gene: TRBV25-1
CDR3 protein: CSAIEGIQYF; CDR3 DNA: TGCAGCGCCATAGAGGGTATTCAGTACTTC; D gene: -; clone size: -; J gene: TRBJ2-4; V gene: TRBV29-1
CDR3 protein: CASSPQGWGPLHF; CDR3 DNA: TGTGCCAGCAGCCCCCAGGGTTGGGGACCCCTCCACTTT; D gene: -; clone size: -; J gene: TRBJ1-6; V gene: TRBV7-6
CDR3 protein: CASSELGGTEAFF; CDR3 DNA: TGTGCCAGCAGTGAATTGGGGGGAACTGAAGCTTTCTTT; D gene: -; clone size: many; J gene: TRBJ1-1; V gene: TRBV2
CDR3 protein: CATSDPGLRWQYF; CDR3 DNA: TGTGCCACCAGTGACCCAGGACTTCGCTGGCAGTACTTC; D gene: -; clone size: -; J gene: TRBJ2-7; V gene: TRBV24-1
CDR3 protein: CASSPLRGGKNTEAFF; CDR3 DNA: TGTGCCAGCAGCCCCCTCCGAGGAGGGAAGAACACTGAAGCTTTCTTT; D gene: -; clone size: -; J gene: TRBJ1-1; V gene: TRBV14
CDR3 protein: CASSLGGRITDTQYF; CDR3 DNA: TGTGCCAGCAGCTTGGGCGGCCGAATCACAGATACGCAGTATTTT; D gene: -; clone size: many; J gene: TRBJ2-3; V gene: TRBV7-6